This TCR beta chain was identified in a study of blood T cell repertoires in COVID-19 (dated by TCRdb to the early 2020s). For the study in its entirety: Samples covering the acute and convalescent phases of COVID-19 were provided by collaborators in the United States, Italy and Spain. Samples came from the ongoing ImmuneRACE study (first 160 participants) plus 1,254 subjects from 6 global collaborators. The repertoires were released in a freely available public database meant as a resource for research on the immune response to SARS-CoV-2. Nearly every sample came with metadata listing a de-identified subject ID, COVID-19 status, age in years and sex. The prospective study material was composed of cDNA or gDNA derived from T cells, B-cell-depleted T cells, or PBMCs. Deeply sampled blood TCRbeta repertoires from subjects exposed to, actively infected with, or recovered from COVID-19 were included in the dataset. Where available, HLA class I and class II types were obtained from metadata supplied by the sample provider rather than from assay-based typing.

Unmatched junction bases come to 9, with V trimmed by 6 bases and J by 3 bases. The germline V gene provides CDR1 MDHEN and CDR2 SYDVKM. The CDR3 covers 17 residues, taking in both the cysteine and the phenylalanine. CDR3 DNA is the only sequence kept; it has 51 bases, read in frame from the first base. In Seattle, one collaborating source enrolled patients while the infection was active and tracked those patients longitudinally over the course of disease. Whole blood was collected in K2EDTA tubes by collaborating institutions according to the institutions' own protocols. Collaborator samples were shipped for TCRbeta analysis as frozen whole blood, isolated PBMCs, or DNA extracted from either sample type. Regarding this clone: What this receptor recognizes is not known. No qualities accompany the bases; no much larger clone lies one base away.

The immunoSEQ Assay, a bias-controlled multiplex PCR, was used to amplify TCRbeta CDR3 regions from genomic DNA. The authors' pipeline ran thus. Nucleated cell counts per sample were estimated from amplification of reference gene primers within the assay. Sequence reads were collapsed and filtered to measure the absolute abundance of every unique TCRbeta CDR3 rearrangement. For each sample, productive Simpson clonality was calculated as the square root of Simpson's diversity index over productive rearrangements. Not all clones reach the TCRdb copy of this immuneACCESS table, which keeps in-frame sequences only. Checked studies attribute under half of the gap to unresolved V genes and leave the rest unexplained. Clonal size and the V and J genes are those of that table, whereas D and trimming came from the DNA. The sample yields 250,000 to 300,000 clones; about 89% were counted once. Of the sample, around 2% is held by the ten largest clones.

Points the paper makes about the study in general: How much clinical and demographic metadata was included differed by source and by participant, and the metadata was provided uncurated.

What was sequenced was peripheral blood. The chain couples TRBV28 to TRBJ2-2; TRBD2 agrees with 11 junctional bases. This clonotype originated in a woman in her twenties or thirties with COVID-19, enrolled during active disease. The nucleotide sequence reads TGTGCCAGCAGCCCTATAGCGGGAGGGAGCGACACCGGGGAGCTGTTTTTT. This translates into CASSPIAGGSDTGELFF.